The 9 T cell receptor beta chains below all came from one sample that was sequenced in a study of T cell repertoires in cytomegalovirus infection. TCRdb recomputed calls from the reads with MiXCR, one row per CDR3 protein. Counted here are 300,000 to 400,000 distinct CDR3 sequences, roughly 25% occurring once; the ten biggest clones make up 13%. These receptors lack a known antigen. Sequencing was performed on cultured PBMCs, taken from culture after CMV antigen stimulation. The receptors here all came from a human donor in good health (CMV status not recorded). Some clones in this sample may be carry-over from other donors' samples.

The chain recombines TRBV20-1 with TRBJ2-1; 11 positions agree with TRBD2. In germline, CDR1 is DFQATT, CDR2 SNEGSKA (reference sequence). This CDR3 comprises 18 residues. V shed 0 bases, J shed 1 base, and the junction held 8 bases outside the gene matches. For the CDR3, the DNA is TGCAGTGCTAGAGATTTCCTAGCGGGAGGAGGATCCTACAATGAGCAGTTCTTC. This codes for CSARDFLAGGGSYNEQFF.

The chain uses TRBV9 and TRBJ2-1; perhaps TRBD2 as D (6 bases). CDR1 is SGDLS and CDR2 is YYNGEE in the germline V gene. With 0 bases removed from V and 4 bases from J, the gap between germline ends came to 17 bases. This CDR3 region has 17 residues. The CDR3 reads CASSVAASAGFYNEQFF. For the CDR3, the DNA is TGTGCCAGCAGCGTAGCGGCTAGCGCCGGATTTTACAATGAGCAGTTCTTC. The full variable domain, its missing parts supplied by reference TRBV9 and TRBJ2-1, is DSGVTQTPKHLITATGQRVTLRCSPRSGDLSVYWYQQSLDQGLQFLIQYYNGEERAKGNILERFSAQQFPDLHSELNLSSLELGDSALYFCASSVAASAGFYNEQFFGPGTRLTVL.

This clonotype occurred many times. The chain joins TRBV7-8 to TRBJ2-7, with 7 bases matching TRBD1. Germline V lookup: CDR1 SGHVS, CDR2 FQNEAQ. The V segment lost 5 bases and the J segment 0 bases; nucleotides outside the gene matches: 7. The CDR3 spans 15 residues. In DNA form, the CDR3 reads TGTGCCAGCAGCGACTACACAGGGGCCTCCTACGAGCAGTACGTC. As protein: CASSDYTGASYEQYV.

This clonotype was counted at least ten times. This chain joins TRBV7-2 and TRBJ2-7; 11 bases are shared with TRBD2. V gave up 1 base and J gave up 3 bases; unmatched junction bases: 11. Germline V gene lookup returns CDR1 SGHTA and CDR2 FQGNSA. This CDR3 has 18 amino acids. The CDR3 spells CASSLGLAGGGWSYEQYF. CDR3 in DNA: TGTGCCAGCAGCTTAGGCCTAGCGGGAGGCGGGTGGAGCTACGAGCAGTACTTC.

This sequence joins TRBV7-2 and TRBJ2-7; D may be TRBD2 (6 bases). V was cut by 5 bases and J by 2 bases, with 13 bases left in between. Germline CDR1 reads SGHTA; CDR2 reads FQGNSA. The CDR3 is 14 amino acids. The CDR3 DNA reads TGTGCCAGCAGCCTCCCGGGAGTGGCCTACGAGCAGTACTTC. This gives the protein CASSLPGVAYEQYF.

DNA for the CDR3: TGTGCCAGCAGCGTAGCTCCCCGGGGCACTAATGAAAAACTGTTTTTT. It codes for CASSVAPRGTNEKLFF. V is TRBV9 and J is TRBJ1-4; tentatively, D is TRBD1 (5 bases). Per the germline V gene, CDR1 is SGDLS and CDR2 is YYNGEE. Trimming stripped 0 bases from V and 2 bases from J, with 11 bases between. The CDR3 has 16 amino acids.

The chain recombines TRBV7-9 with TRBJ2-1, with 9 positions matching TRBD2. CDR3 size: 14 residues. Trimming cost V 5 bases and J 9 bases; bases outside gene matches: 8. Germline assignment: CDR1 SEHNR and CDR2 FQNEAQ (reference sequence). This chain's CDR3 is CASSPRTSVSEQFF. CDR3 DNA: TGTGCCAGCAGCCCCCGGACTAGCGTGAGTGAGCAGTTCTTC.

About this clonotype itself: Relative to the germline gene, one junction end is altered; a read error may explain this. J is TRBJ1-2 and V is TRBV19, with 7 bases matching TRBD1. The germline V gene encodes CDR1 LNHDA and CDR2 SQIVND (reference sequence). This CDR3 has 13 residues. The CDR3 is CASSNPPGQSTNF. In DNA, the CDR3 is TGTGCCAGTAGTAATCCGCCGGGACAGTCGACTAACTTC.

V and J are TRBV6-5 and TRBJ2-7; tentatively, D is TRBD2 (5 bases). The length of the CDR3 is 12 residues. Trimming stripped 5 bases from V and 7 bases from J, with 12 bases between. Germline V gene data show CDR1 as MNHEY and CDR2 as SVGAGI. The CDR3 bases are TGTGCCAGCAGTCGTCCGGGCGGGGAGCAGTACGTC. Translation: CASSRPGGEQYV.